These T cell receptor beta chains were read from a single sample in a study of T cells in Graves' hyperthyroidism and ophthalmopathy. TCRdb passed the multiplex PCR reads through MiXCR, listing each CDR3 protein once. The sample carries 400,000 or so distinct CDR3 sequences, 13% to 15% recorded once. The sequenced sample was blood. The receptors were sampled from a woman in her fifties or sixties with Graves' ophthalmopathy. Each CDR3 is given with its conserved first and last residue. Clone size is given for some rows only: seen once, a few or many times, or a class if the clone is expanded.

V	size	CDR3
TRBV19	many	CASSPQTGDGGYTF
TRBV27	few	CASSPYRGSTGELFF
TRBV28	-	CASSRHSDREFEQYF
TRBV6-1	many	CASSSRWAAAYEQYF
TRBV2	many	CAGSQGPYQPQHF
TRBV29-1	-	CSSKGSSGVNEQFF
TRBV6-1	many	CATWLARGEQFF
TRBV20-1	many	CSARVSGIGSYEQYF
TRBV20-1	many	CSARAIRSGRAKETQYF
TRBV10-2	-	CASTEGRVGTDTQYF
TRBV7-3	many	CASSTRTSGLRGNTGELFF
TRBV6-1	few	CASSEAPLRAYQETQYF
TRBV2	many	CASSGQVQETQYF
TRBV18	once	CASSPGGRGRNEKLFF
TRBV30	many	CAWSLDRYNEKLFF
TRBV10-3	-	CAISLRGEEQFF
TRBV25-1	few	CASSERRRDTDEQYF
TRBV6-1	many	CASSRELAAYNEQFF
TRBV10-2	few	CASSDYGRPAGNEQFF
TRBV2	many	CASSAWGEDYGYTF
TRBV6-1	-	CASRLALLYEQYF
TRBV29-1	many	CSTSGTGGHEQYF
TRBV20-1	many	CSARLVSFDEQFF
TRBV7-3	few	CASSPRLAGETDTQYF
TRBV6-5	few	CASSYWTGSPGELFF
TRBV7-3	many	CASSSQGLASHTDTQYF
TRBV24-1	-	CATSDPLAGTDNEQFF
TRBV20-1	many	CSARNDRVRSPLHF
TRBV27	-	CASGDFTEAFF
TRBV7-2	few	CASSPGLDSYNEQFF
TRBV14	few	CASSQGTSTNEKLFF
TRBV12-3/TRBV12-4	few	CASSPLGASYGYTF
TRBV12-3/TRBV12-4	many	CASSPRLATMNTEAFF
TRBV2	many	CASGEDSYEQYF
TRBV6-1	-	CASRHGVDAFF
TRBV6-6	many	CASSYGVTPSTDTQYF
TRBV11-2	few	CASSVTGQGDTQYF
TRBV29-1	-	CSISGGAGTDTQYF
TRBV20-1	-	CSANRDTGGYEQYF
TRBV11-2	many	CASSSGRGITDTQYF
TRBV5-6	few	CASGIQGRNQPQHF
TRBV6-1	many	CASSYPTGTGTEAFF
TRBV7-9	many	CASSGTLAGGIQETQYF
TRBV6-1	few	CASRIRTGLQPQHF
TRBV6-1	many	CASTLFGRGGGNEKLFF
TRBV11-3	-	CASSPGTGVTGELFF
TRBV20-1	many	CSANRASGRDYNEQFF
TRBV10-2	-	CASSDRVQGPTFSGNTIYF
TRBV7-9	many	CASSQQRERTDTQYF
TRBV11-2	many	CASSLDSLAGDPQETQYF
TRBV10-3	many	CAISEPRLARSYEQYF
TRBV5-1	few	CASSKDRGRIGELFF
TRBV18	many	CASSPQSQRYEQYF
TRBV9	-	CASSGQGLQETQYF
TRBV28	many	CASSFSYSNQPQHF
TRBV24-1	-	CATNDSRVTDTQYF
TRBV20-1	many	CSASRVLAGPDTQYF
TRBV9	few	CASSVDPIGQGASVEQYF
TRBV6-5	few	CASSYGDSYNEQFF